The T cell receptor (beta chain) under discussion was sequenced for a study of OX40 agonist ivuxolimab in advanced cancers. Study-wide context: Averaging 60 years in age, with a range of roughly 23 to 80, the cohort was approximately 83% male.

TCRdb's table, derived via immunoSEQ multiplex PCR, lists solely in-frame clones and lacks some. The sample shows tens of thousands of clones, about 89% of them seen only once. About this clone itself: Antigen unknown.

Broader study findings: Partial responders at 0.1-3.0 mg/kg showed near-lowest clonal expansion.

Germline CDR1 PRHDT, CDR2 FYEKMQ (reference sequence). Trimming cost V 9 bases and J 0 bases, with 3 bases left between them. This CDR3 has 12 residues. The chain joins TRBV13 to TRBJ2-6; D remains ambiguous. Here the sequenced sample was CD4+ or CD8+ T cells sorted from blood, taken in a trial of the OX40 agonist ivuxolimab. The sequence came from an adult with an advanced solid tumor such as melanoma, head and neck, liver or kidney cancer. In nucleotides, the CDR3 is TGTGCCAGTGCCTCTGGGGCCAACGTCCTGACTTTC. Translating it yields CASASGANVLTF.